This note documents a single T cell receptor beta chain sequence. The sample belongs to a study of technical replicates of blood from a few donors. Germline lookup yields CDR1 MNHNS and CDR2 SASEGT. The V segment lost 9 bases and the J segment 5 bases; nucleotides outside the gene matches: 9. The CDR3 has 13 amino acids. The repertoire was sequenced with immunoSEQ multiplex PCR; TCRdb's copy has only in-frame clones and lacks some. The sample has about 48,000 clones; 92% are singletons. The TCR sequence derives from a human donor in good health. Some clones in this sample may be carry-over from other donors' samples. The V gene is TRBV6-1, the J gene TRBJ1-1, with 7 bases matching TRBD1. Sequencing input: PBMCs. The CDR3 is CARRQGGVTEAFF. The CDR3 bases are TGTGCCAGAAGACAGGGAGGTGTAACTGAAGCTTTCTTT.